What follows is one T cell receptor beta chain and its context. The specificity of this receptor is unknown. Per-nucleotide qualities are absent, and no much larger clonotype sits a single base away. The sample comes from a study of cytomegalovirus exposure and HLA in healthy donors (dated 2017 in TCRdb). Regarding the research as a whole: A later analysis indicated that the 120 validation repertoires were generated on the platform also employed for the 650 to 850 repertoires of the first cohort. The study combined high-throughput TCR immunosequencing, statistical association of individual TCRs with disease status, and machine learning to predict cytomegalovirus infection status. The study aimed to test whether signatures of past pathogen exposure could be identified by cataloging public T cell receptors. Besides the first cohort of approximately 710 subjects, a separate validation cohort made up of around 120 different subjects was used. General findings and caveats noted by the study authors: While some public TCRs were present in many individuals, most TCR sequences turned up only very rarely across donors. According to the authors, the approach could potentially be generalized to other disease states and immunological phenotypes. In a later analysis, TCRs clustered in the first cohort were found to also tend to co-occur in the approximately 120 validation repertoires, with approximately 95% of cluster scores above 0. A total of fewer than 200 TCR beta chains were listed by the study as associated with cytomegalovirus. A few of the identified cytomegalovirus-associated TCR beta chains were confirmed in vitro to be specific for cytomegalovirus antigens. The classifier was reported to diagnose cytomegalovirus status with high specificity and sensitivity in both the original cohort and the validation cohort. The validation cohort had no HLA typing available for a later analysis, so co-occurrence within that cohort was assessed over all 110 or so repertoires.

The germline V gene provides CDR1 SGHNT and CDR2 YENEEA. The CDR3 spans 16 residues, from the cysteine through the phenylalanine. Of the read, only the CDR3 DNA is kept; its 48 bases are in frame from base 1. Trimming takes 2 bases from V and 0 bases from J, and the germline ends sit 14 bases apart. Receptor amplification or capture employed the immunoSEQ multiplex PCR assay. As for the original processing: A statistical classification framework was built to diagnose cytomegalovirus status from the catalog of TCR beta chain sequences. Imported from immuneACCESS, the table was reduced by TCRdb to in-frame sequences with V and J called. These copies leave out some clones; in studies compared against another copy, an unresolved V gene accounts for under half, and the cause of the remainder is not known. V and J calls and clone size are as listed in that table; D and trimming were resolved from the DNA. For this sample the table gives roughly 150,000 clones, of which about 88% were detected only once. Together, the top ten hold about 3.5% of the sample.

Donors formed part of the validation cohort, which comprised fewer than 150 subjects and was distinct from the first cohort of 550 to 850 subjects. This receptor chain uses TRBV11-3 and TRBJ2-7; a tentative D match to TRBD2 spans 6 bases. The sequenced material came from PBMCs. The source of this sequence is a woman under 30 in good health and CMV-seropositive. The CDR3 here reads CASSLYGVGSSYEQYF. The sequence in DNA is TGTGCCAGCAGCTTATATGGAGTCGGGAGCTCCTACGAGCAGTACTTC.